A single sample gave rise to the 8 T cell receptor beta chains below, sequenced in a study of cytomegalovirus exposure and HLA in healthy donors. The PCR made use of 60 Vbeta and 13 Jbeta primers. Sequenced by immunoSEQ multiplex PCR; TCRdb stores in-frame clones only, minus some. The data show about 120,000 clones, over 9.5% seen once. The sequenced material came from PBMCs. The receptors were sampled from a woman aged 18-29 years in good health and CMV-seropositive.

The chain recombines TRBV6-1 with TRBJ2-7; TRBD2 matches at 11 bases. Unmatched junction bases numbered 6, after V lost 1 base and J lost 7 bases. The germline gives CDR1 MNHNS, CDR2 SASEGT. The CDR3 contains 15 residues. CDR3 in amino acids: CASSEELAGAREQYF. In nucleotides, the CDR3 is TGTGCCAGCAGTGAAGAACTAGCGGGAGCTAGGGAGCAGTACTTC.

The sample holds a few counts of this clone. The chain links TRBV30 to TRBJ1-1; no definite D call. CDR1 and CDR2 from the germline V gene are GTSNPN and SVGIG (reference sequence). Trimming stripped 3 bases from V and 1 base from J, with 9 bases between. The length of the CDR3 is 13 residues. CDR3 residues: CAWRGPGNTEAFF. The CDR3 DNA sequence: TGTGCCTGGAGGGGCCCAGGGAACACTGAAGCTTTCTTT.

This clone was found a few times. The chain is built from TRBV5-1 and TRBJ1-2; D uncertain. Germline CDR1 SGHRS, CDR2 YFSETQ. Trimming left V 4 bases short and J 7 bases short, with 14 bases between. The CDR3 consists of 13 residues. The CDR3 region has the DNA TGCGCCAGCAGCCCAGACGGGTTGGGTGGCTACACCTTC. Protein sequence: CASSPDGLGGYTF.

The chain recombines TRBV10-3 with TRBJ2-3, with 7 bases fitting TRBD2. The germline CDR1 and CDR2 sequences are ENHRY and SYGVKD. The junction had 8 bases not matched to a gene; V was cut back by 4 bases and J by 1 base. The CDR3 consists of 16 residues. CDR3 region: CAISVSGGPGTDTQYF. Written as DNA, the CDR3 is TGTGCCATCAGTGTTTCGGGGGGTCCAGGCACAGATACGCAGTATTTT.

This clone has a count of ten or more. The chain carries TRBV5-6 and TRBJ2-1, with unresolved D. This CDR3 has 17 amino acids. Trimming left V 0 bases short and J 1 base short, with 14 bases between. The germline V gene encodes CDR1 SGHDT and CDR2 YYEEEE. The CDR3 bases are TGTGCCAGCAGCTTGGCCGTAGTCCCCCTATCCTACAATGAGCAGTTCTTC. As protein: CASSLAVVPLSYNEQFF.

This clone was counted between two and nine times. The chain recombines TRBV14 with TRBJ2-1; possible D gene TRBD1, 6 bases. The CDR3 is made up of 14 amino acids. Per the germline V gene, CDR1 is SGHDN and CDR2 is FVKESK. V was shortened by 5 bases and J by 10 bases, with 18 bases between the two germline ends. The CDR3 DNA reads as TGTGCCAGCAGCTATTCTAACAGGGAGAGCGAGCAGTTCTTC. Its translation is CASSYSNRESEQFF. The full variable domain, its missing parts supplied by reference TRBV14 and TRBJ2-1, is EAGVTQFPSHSVIEKGQTVTLRCDPISGHDNLYWYRRVMGKEIKFLLHFVKESKQDESGMPNNRFLAERTGGTYSTLKVQPAELEDSGVYFCASSYSNRESEQFFGPGTRLTVL.

This clone appeared a few times. This chain links TRBV6-5 with TRBJ2-1; 9 bases are a match to TRBD2. The germline gives CDR1 MNHEY, CDR2 SVGAGI. This CDR3 has 15 amino acids. Unmatched junction bases numbered 8, after V lost 5 bases and J lost 6 bases. CDR3 nucleotide sequence: TGTGCCAGCAGTCCTCTAGCGGGATGGTCCAATGAGCAGTTCTTC. Protein: CASSPLAGWSNEQFF.

V gene TRBV7-9 combines with J gene TRBJ2-3, with TRBD1 as a possible D gene (6 bases). Trimming cost V 8 bases and J 0 bases, with 12 bases left between them. Germline values: CDR1 SEHNR, CDR2 FQNEAQ (reference sequence). CDR3 length equals 14 residues. The CDR3 reads CASGEGVSTDTQYF. As DNA, the CDR3 is TGTGCCAGCGGAGAGGGGGTCAGCACAGATACGCAGTATTTT.